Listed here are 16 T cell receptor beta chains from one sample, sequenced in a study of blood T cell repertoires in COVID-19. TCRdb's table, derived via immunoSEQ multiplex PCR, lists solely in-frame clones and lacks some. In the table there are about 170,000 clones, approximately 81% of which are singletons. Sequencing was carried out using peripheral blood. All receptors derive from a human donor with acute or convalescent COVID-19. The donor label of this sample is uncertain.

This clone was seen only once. CDR3 sequence reads: CASSAFDRAGYTF. CDR3 DNA sequence: TGTGCCAGCAGTGCTTTTGACAGGGCTGGCTACACCTTC. This chain uses TRBV2 with TRBJ1-2; 7 bases map to TRBD1. The CDR3 is 13 residues long. Unmatched junction bases numbered 6, after V lost 4 bases and J lost 7 bases. Germline V lookup: CDR1 SNHLY, CDR2 FYNNEI.

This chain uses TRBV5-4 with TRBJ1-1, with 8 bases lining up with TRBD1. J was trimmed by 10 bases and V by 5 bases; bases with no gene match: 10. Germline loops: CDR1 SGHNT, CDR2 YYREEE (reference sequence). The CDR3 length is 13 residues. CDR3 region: CASRPGTGRLAFF. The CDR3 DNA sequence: TGTGCCAGCAGACCCGGGACAGGCCGCTTAGCTTTCTTT.

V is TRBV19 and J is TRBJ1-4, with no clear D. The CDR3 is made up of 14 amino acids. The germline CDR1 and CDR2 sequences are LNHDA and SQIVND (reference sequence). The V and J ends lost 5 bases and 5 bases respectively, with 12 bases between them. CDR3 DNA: TGTGCCAGTAGTCCCCGGGGATCAAATGAAAAACTGTTTTTT. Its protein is CASSPRGSNEKLFF.

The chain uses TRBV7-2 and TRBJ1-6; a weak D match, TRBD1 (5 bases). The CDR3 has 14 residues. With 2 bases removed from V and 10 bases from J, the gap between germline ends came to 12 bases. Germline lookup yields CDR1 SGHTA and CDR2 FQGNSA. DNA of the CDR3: TGTGCCAGCAGCTTAAGGCAGGGCGAATCACCCCTCCACTTT. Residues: CASSLRQGESPLHF. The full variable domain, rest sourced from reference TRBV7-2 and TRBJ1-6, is GAGVSQSPSNKVTEKGKDVELRCDPISGHTALYWYRQSLGQGLEFLIYFQGNSAPDKSGLPSDRFSAERTGGSVSTLTIQRTQQEDSAVYLCASSLRQGESPLHFGNGTRLTVT.

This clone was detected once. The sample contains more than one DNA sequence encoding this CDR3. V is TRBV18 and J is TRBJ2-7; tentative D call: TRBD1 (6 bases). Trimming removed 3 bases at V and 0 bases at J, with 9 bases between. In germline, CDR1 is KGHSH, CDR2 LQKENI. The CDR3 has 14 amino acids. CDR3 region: CASSPGQSSYEQYF. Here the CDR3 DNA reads TGTGCCAGCTCACCCGGACAGAGCTCCTACGAGCAGTACTTC.

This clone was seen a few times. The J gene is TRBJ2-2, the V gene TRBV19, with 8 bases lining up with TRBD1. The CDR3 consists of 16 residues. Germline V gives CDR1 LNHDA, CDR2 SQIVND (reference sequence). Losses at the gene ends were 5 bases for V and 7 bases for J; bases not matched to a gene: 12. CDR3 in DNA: TGTGCCAGTAGTCCCAGGGGGCCCCAAGCTGTCGGGGAGCTGTTTTTT. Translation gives CASSPRGPQAVGELFF. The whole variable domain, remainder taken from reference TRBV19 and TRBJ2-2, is DGGITQSPKYLFRKEGQNVTLSCEQNLNHDAMYWYRQDPGQGLRLIYYSQIVNDFQKGDIAEGYSVSREKKESFPLTVTSAQKNPTAFYLCASSPRGPQAVGELFFGEGSRLTVL.

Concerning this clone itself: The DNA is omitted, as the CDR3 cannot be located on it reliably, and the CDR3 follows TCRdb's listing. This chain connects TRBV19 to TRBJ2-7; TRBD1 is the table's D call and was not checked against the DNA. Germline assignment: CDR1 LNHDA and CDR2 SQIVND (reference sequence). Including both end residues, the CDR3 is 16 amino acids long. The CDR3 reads CASSTSGQGGLAPGYF.

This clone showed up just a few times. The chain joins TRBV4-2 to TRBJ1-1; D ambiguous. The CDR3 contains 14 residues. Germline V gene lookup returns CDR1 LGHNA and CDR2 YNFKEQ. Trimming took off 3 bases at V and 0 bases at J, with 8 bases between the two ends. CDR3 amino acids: CASSQIGVNTEAFF. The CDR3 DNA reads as TGTGCCAGCAGCCAGATCGGTGTGAACACTGAAGCTTTCTTT.

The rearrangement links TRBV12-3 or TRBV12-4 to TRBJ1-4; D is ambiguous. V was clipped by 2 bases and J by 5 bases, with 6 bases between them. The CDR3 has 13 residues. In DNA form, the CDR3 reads TGTGCCAGCAGTTTACTGCAGAATGAAAAACTGTTTTTT. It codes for CASSLLQNEKLFF.

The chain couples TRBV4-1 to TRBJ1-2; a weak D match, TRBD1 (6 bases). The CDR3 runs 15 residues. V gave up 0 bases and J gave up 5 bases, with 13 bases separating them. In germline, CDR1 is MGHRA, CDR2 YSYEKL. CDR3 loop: CASSQDRDTYYGYTF. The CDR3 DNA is TGCGCCAGCAGCCAAGATCGGGACACCTATTATGGCTACACCTTC.

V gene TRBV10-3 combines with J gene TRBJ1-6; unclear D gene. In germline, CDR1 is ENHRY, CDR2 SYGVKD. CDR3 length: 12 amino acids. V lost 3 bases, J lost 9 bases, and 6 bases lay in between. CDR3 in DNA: TGTGCCATCAGTGAATCCCTTTCACCCCTCCACTTT. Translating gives CAISESLSPLHF.

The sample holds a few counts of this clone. CDR3 nucleotides: TGTGCCAGCAGCTGGCCCCGACAGGGGGGGAACACCGGGGAGCTGTTTTTT. Its translation: CASSWPRQGGNTGELFF. The gene calls are TRBV5-5 and TRBJ2-2; 9 bases are a match to TRBD1. This CDR3 is 17 amino acids long. The J segment lost 1 base and the V segment lost 3 bases, leaving 7 bases of the junction unmatched. Germline V lookup: CDR1 SGHKS, CDR2 YYEKEE (reference sequence).

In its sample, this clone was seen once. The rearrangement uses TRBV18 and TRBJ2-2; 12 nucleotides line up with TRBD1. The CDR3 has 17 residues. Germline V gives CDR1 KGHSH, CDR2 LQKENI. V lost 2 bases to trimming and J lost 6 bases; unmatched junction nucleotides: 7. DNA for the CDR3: TGTGCCAGCTCACCAATAGTGGGACAGGGGGCCGCCGGGGAGCTGTTTTTT. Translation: CASSPIVGQGAAGELFF. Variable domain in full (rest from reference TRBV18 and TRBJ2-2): NAGVMQNPRHLVRRRGQEARLRCSPMKGHSHVYWYRQLPEEGLKFMVYLQKENIIDESGMPKERFSAEFPKEGPSILRIQQVVRGDSAAYFCASSPIVGQGAAGELFFGEGSRLTVL.

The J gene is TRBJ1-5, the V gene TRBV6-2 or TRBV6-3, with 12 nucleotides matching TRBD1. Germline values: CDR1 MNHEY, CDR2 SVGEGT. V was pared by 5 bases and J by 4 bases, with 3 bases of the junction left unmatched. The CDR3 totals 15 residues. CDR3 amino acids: CASSRGQGANQPQHF. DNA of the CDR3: TGTGCCAGCAGTCGGGGACAGGGGGCTAATCAGCCCCAGCATTTT.

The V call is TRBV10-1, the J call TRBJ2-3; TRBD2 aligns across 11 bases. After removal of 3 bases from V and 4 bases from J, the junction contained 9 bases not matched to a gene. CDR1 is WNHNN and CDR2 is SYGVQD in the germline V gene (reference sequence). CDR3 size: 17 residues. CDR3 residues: CASSDSLSGGVPDTQYF. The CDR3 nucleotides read TGCGCCAGCAGTGATAGCCTTAGCGGGGGGGTTCCAGATACGCAGTATTTT.

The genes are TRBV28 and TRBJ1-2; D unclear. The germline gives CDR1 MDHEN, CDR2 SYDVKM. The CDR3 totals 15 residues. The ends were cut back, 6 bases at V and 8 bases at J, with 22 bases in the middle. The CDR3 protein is CASSASFLGGSGYTF. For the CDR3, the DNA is TGTGCCAGCAGCGCCTCCTTTTTAGGCGGAAGCGGCTACACCTTC.